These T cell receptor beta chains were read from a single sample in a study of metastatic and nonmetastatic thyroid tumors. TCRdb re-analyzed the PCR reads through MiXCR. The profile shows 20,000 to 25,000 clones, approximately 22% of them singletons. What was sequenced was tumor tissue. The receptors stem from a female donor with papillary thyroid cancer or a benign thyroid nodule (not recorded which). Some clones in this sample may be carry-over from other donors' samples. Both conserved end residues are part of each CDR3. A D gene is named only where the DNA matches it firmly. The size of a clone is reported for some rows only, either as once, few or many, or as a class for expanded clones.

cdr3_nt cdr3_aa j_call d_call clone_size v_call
TGTGCCAGCTCTGGGGGTATGAACACTGAAGCTTTCTTT CASSGGMNTEAFF TRBJ1-1 NA many TRBV18
TGTGCCAGCAGCTTAGGGGTAGGGTTCCGATATGGCTACACCTTC CASSLGVGFRYGYTF TRBJ1-2 NA few TRBV7-2
TGTGCCAGCAGTCCCGGGACAGGGGAGGCTGGCTACACCTTC CASSPGTGEAGYTF TRBJ1-2 TRBD1 NA TRBV7-2
TGTGCCAGCAGTGGAAACAGGGGCTTCGTCAATCAGCCCCAGCATTTT CASSGNRGFVNQPQHF TRBJ1-5 TRBD1 NA TRBV2
TGTGCCAATAAGAGGCGATACAATTCACCCCTCCACTTT CANKRRYNSPLHF TRBJ1-6 NA NA TRBV6-1
TGTGCCAGCAGTTCACTCCAGGGGCACGGTGAAAAACTGTTTTTT CASSSLQGHGEKLFF TRBJ1-4 NA NA TRBV28
TGTGCCATCAGTGAGCCTATTAGCAGAAGACAGGGTGGTAGCAATGAGCAGTTCTTC CAISEPISRRQGGSNEQFF TRBJ2-1 TRBD1 many TRBV10-3
TGTGCCAGCAGCGCCGGCCCTGCTCAGCCCCAGCATTTT CASSAGPAQPQHF TRBJ1-5 NA many TRBV7-9
TGCGCCAGCAGCCGTAATGAAAAACTGTTTTTT CASSRNEKLFF TRBJ1-4 NA few TRBV4-1
TGTGCCAGCAGCTCCCATAGGTTATACCAAGAGACCCAGTACTTC CASSSHRLYQETQYF TRBJ2-5 NA NA TRBV7-2
TGTGCCAGCAGTGAAGAAGCCCGGGGAAACATTCAGTACTTC CASSEEARGNIQYF TRBJ2-4 NA medium-sized TRBV25-1
TGTGCCAGCAGCTTAGCCAGGGAACCATACAATGAGCAGTTCTTC CASSLAREPYNEQFF TRBJ2-1 NA medium-sized TRBV11-2
TGCGCCAGCAGCTTGGAGGGACTAGCGGGAGGAGACAATGAGCAGTTCTTC CASSLEGLAGGDNEQFF TRBJ2-1 TRBD2 NA TRBV5-1
TGTGCCAGCAGTTTGATCTTTACCGGGCCATTGAATGGCTACACCTTC CASSLIFTGPLNGYTF TRBJ1-2 NA NA TRBV27
TGTGCCAGCAGCTTACAGATCGGCGGGACCTACAATGAGCAGTTCTTC CASSLQIGGTYNEQFF TRBJ2-1 NA NA TRBV11-1